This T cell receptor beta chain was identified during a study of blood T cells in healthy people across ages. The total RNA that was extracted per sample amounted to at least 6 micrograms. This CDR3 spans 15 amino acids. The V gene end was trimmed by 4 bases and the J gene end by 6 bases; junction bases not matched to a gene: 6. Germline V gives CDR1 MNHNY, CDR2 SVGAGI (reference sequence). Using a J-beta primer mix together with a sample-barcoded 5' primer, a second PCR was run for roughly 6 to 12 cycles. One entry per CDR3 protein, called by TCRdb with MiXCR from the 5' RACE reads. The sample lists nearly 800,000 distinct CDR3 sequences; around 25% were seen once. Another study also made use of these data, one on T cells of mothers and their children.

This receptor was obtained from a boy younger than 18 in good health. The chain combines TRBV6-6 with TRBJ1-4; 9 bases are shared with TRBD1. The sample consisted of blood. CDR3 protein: CASSFRDRADEKLFF. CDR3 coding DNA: TGTGCCAGCAGTTTCCGGGACAGGGCGGATGAAAAACTGTTTTTT.